This T cell receptor (beta chain) was profiled in a study of T cells in Graves' hyperthyroidism and ophthalmopathy. Amplification of TCR beta CDR3 regions used RNA as the template. First-round RT-PCR of the TCR CDR3 relied on the HTBI primer set. MiXCR, run by TCRdb on the multiplex PCR reads, gives a single entry per CDR3 protein. The data contain approximately 600,000 distinct CDR3 sequences, 12% to 15% of them singletons. This clonotype was counted at least ten times. Sequenced material: blood. The TCR was taken from a woman younger than 30 with Graves' ophthalmopathy.

The CDR3 sequence is CASSLTGGIPPYNEQFF. The CDR3 DNA reads as TGTGCCAGCAGCCTAACTGGCGGGATCCCTCCCTACAATGAGCAGTTCTTC. The rearrangement joins TRBV7-8 to TRBJ2-1; weak D call: TRBD2 (6 bases). CDR1 SGHVS and CDR2 FQNEAQ come from the germline V gene. The CDR3 spans 17 residues. Trimming left V 5 bases short and J 2 bases short, with 19 bases between.